Listed below are T cell receptor beta chains from one sample, sequenced in a study of neurological immune-mediated disorders. TCRdb reprocessed the 5' RACE reads via MiXCR and lists one record per CDR3 protein. The sample has 65,000 to 75,000 distinct CDR3 sequences, over 4% seen once; the top ten hold 5.6%. Sequences were obtained from PBMCs. These receptors all stem from a human donor with multiple sclerosis. The donor label of this sample is uncertain. Each CDR3 is given with its conserved first and last residue. A D gene is named only where the DNA matches it firmly. A clone size is listed for some rows: how often the clone was seen (once, few, many), or a class if it is expanded.

v_call: TRBV5-5
clone_size: many
d_call: NA
j_call: TRBJ2-1
cdr3_nt: TGTGCCAGCAGCTTGGCCGCACACAATGAGCAGTTCTTC
cdr3_aa: CASSLAAHNEQFF

v_call: TRBV7-9
clone_size: many
d_call: NA
j_call: TRBJ1-1
cdr3_nt: TGTGCCAGCAGCCTAGGGCAGGTGAACACTGAAGCTTTCTTT
cdr3_aa: CASSLGQVNTEAFF

v_call: TRBV20-1
clone_size: many
d_call: NA
j_call: TRBJ1-1
cdr3_nt: TGCAGTGCCCCGGACGATGGGGACACTGAAGCTTTCTTT
cdr3_aa: CSAPDDGDTEAFF

v_call: TRBV5-1
clone_size: many
d_call: TRBD1
j_call: TRBJ2-7
cdr3_nt: TGCGCCAGCAGCTTGGCCGGGACAGGGGGGTCCAACGAGCAGTACTTC
cdr3_aa: CASSLAGTGGSNEQYF

v_call: TRBV12-3/TRBV12-4
clone_size: many
d_call: TRBD1
j_call: TRBJ1-2
cdr3_nt: TGTGCCAGCAGTTCGGGACAGGGGAGTAGGAGTGGCTACACCTTC
cdr3_aa: CASSSGQGSRSGYTF

v_call: TRBV7-9
clone_size: many
d_call: NA
j_call: TRBJ2-7
cdr3_nt: TGTGCCAGCAGCTTAGATGGGGGTGTAGAGCAGTACTTC
cdr3_aa: CASSLDGGVEQYF

v_call: TRBV7-9
clone_size: many
d_call: NA
j_call: TRBJ2-1
cdr3_nt: TGTGCCAGCAGCTTACTCGTGGGGCTTGGGGGCAATGAGCAGTTCTTC
cdr3_aa: CASSLLVGLGGNEQFF

v_call: TRBV27
clone_size: many
d_call: TRBD1
j_call: TRBJ1-2
cdr3_nt: TGTGCCAGCAGTTTAATAGGGGGCAATGGCTACACCTTC
cdr3_aa: CASSLIGGNGYTF

v_call: TRBV20-1
clone_size: many
d_call: NA
j_call: TRBJ2-7
cdr3_nt: TGCAGTGCGTCAAGCGACAGCCCCGTCGAGCAGTACTTC
cdr3_aa: CSASSDSPVEQYF

v_call: TRBV11-1
clone_size: few
d_call: NA
j_call: TRBJ1-3
cdr3_nt: TGTGCCAGCAGCCCCGACATCGGAAACACCATATATTTT
cdr3_aa: CASSPDIGNTIYF

v_call: TRBV29-1
clone_size: few
d_call: NA
j_call: TRBJ1-5
cdr3_nt: TGCAGTGCCTCGAATGGCAATCAGCCCCAGCATTTT
cdr3_aa: CSASNGNQPQHF

v_call: TRBV25-1
clone_size: many
d_call: NA
j_call: TRBJ2-1
cdr3_nt: TGTGCCAGCAGTACTCAGGGGAGCTCCTACAATGAGCAGTTCTTC
cdr3_aa: CASSTQGSSYNEQFF

v_call: TRBV9
clone_size: many
d_call: NA
j_call: TRBJ1-1
cdr3_nt: TGTGCCAGCAGCGTAGTTCCAGGGAACACTGAAGCTTTCTTT
cdr3_aa: CASSVVPGNTEAFF

v_call: TRBV5-1
clone_size: many
d_call: NA
j_call: TRBJ1-2
cdr3_nt: TGCGCCAGCAGCGAGAAGGGCAACTATGGCTACACCTTC
cdr3_aa: CASSEKGNYGYTF

v_call: TRBV5-1
clone_size: many
d_call: NA
j_call: TRBJ1-3
cdr3_nt: TGCGCCAGCAGCTTGCCGGGATTTGGAAACACCATATATTTT
cdr3_aa: CASSLPGFGNTIYF

v_call: TRBV29-1
clone_size: many
d_call: NA
j_call: TRBJ2-7
cdr3_nt: TGCAGCGTCGGAGCCCCCAACGAGCAGTACTTC
cdr3_aa: CSVGAPNEQYF

v_call: TRBV5-1
clone_size: many
d_call: NA
j_call: TRBJ2-5
cdr3_nt: TGCGCCAGCAGCTTGGAGTACGGGCCTCAAGAGACCCAGTACTTC
cdr3_aa: CASSLEYGPQETQYF

v_call: TRBV5-5
clone_size: many
d_call: NA
j_call: TRBJ1-5
cdr3_nt: TGTGCCAGCAGCTTGGAGGGTCAGTTAGATCAGCCCCAGCATTTT
cdr3_aa: CASSLEGQLDQPQHF

v_call: TRBV27
clone_size: few
d_call: NA
j_call: TRBJ2-1
cdr3_nt: TGTGCCAGCAGTTTCATTGAGGGGGACGGATACAATGAGCAGTTCTTC
cdr3_aa: CASSFIEGDGYNEQFF

v_call: TRBV5-1
clone_size: many
d_call: NA
j_call: TRBJ1-2
cdr3_nt: TGCGCCAGCAGCTCCATTCCTAACTATGGCTACACCTTC
cdr3_aa: CASSSIPNYGYTF

v_call: TRBV5-1
clone_size: many
d_call: NA
j_call: TRBJ1-3
cdr3_nt: TGCGCCAGCAGCTTGGCCGGGCAGGGCGGAAACACCATATATTTT
cdr3_aa: CASSLAGQGGNTIYF

v_call: TRBV7-8
clone_size: many
d_call: NA
j_call: TRBJ2-3
cdr3_nt: TGTGCCAGCAGCTTAGATTCATTTCGGACGGATACGCAGTATTTT
cdr3_aa: CASSLDSFRTDTQYF

v_call: TRBV27
clone_size: many
d_call: NA
j_call: TRBJ2-7
cdr3_nt: TGTGCCAGCAGTCCGGGCCTCCGCTTCGAGCAGTACTTC
cdr3_aa: CASSPGLRFEQYF

v_call: TRBV19
clone_size: few
d_call: TRBD2
j_call: TRBJ2-7
cdr3_nt: TGTGCCAGTTCTGTTATTAGCGGGAGCTACGAGCAGTACTTC
cdr3_aa: CASSVISGSYEQYF

v_call: TRBV9
clone_size: many
d_call: NA
j_call: TRBJ1-2
cdr3_nt: TGTGCCAGCAGCCCAGCTCCTCGGGATAACTATGGCTACACCTTC
cdr3_aa: CASSPAPRDNYGYTF

v_call: TRBV10-3
clone_size: NA
d_call: NA
j_call: TRBJ1-2
cdr3_nt: TGTGCCATCAGTGAGTCGTTGGAACTTTATGGCTACACCTTC
cdr3_aa: CAISESLELYGYTF

v_call: TRBV2
clone_size: many
d_call: NA
j_call: TRBJ1-5
cdr3_nt: TGTGCCAGCGGGGAGGGTGAAAATCAGCCCCAGCATTTT
cdr3_aa: CASGEGENQPQHF

v_call: TRBV2
clone_size: many
d_call: TRBD1
j_call: TRBJ2-7
cdr3_nt: TGTGCCAGCAGTGACCCGTTGAGGGACAGGGACTACGAGCAGTACTTC
cdr3_aa: CASSDPLRDRDYEQYF

v_call: TRBV3-1
clone_size: many
d_call: NA
j_call: TRBJ1-2
cdr3_nt: TGTGCCAGCAGCCAAACAATAGGAGGGCTTGGCTACACCTTC
cdr3_aa: CASSQTIGGLGYTF

v_call: TRBV6-2/TRBV6-3
clone_size: NA
d_call: TRBD1
j_call: TRBJ2-7
cdr3_nt: TGTGCCAGCAGTCCCCGGGAGGGGACAGGGGACTACGAGCAGTACTTC
cdr3_aa: CASSPREGTGDYEQYF

v_call: TRBV6-5
clone_size: many
d_call: NA
j_call: TRBJ1-1
cdr3_nt: TGTGCCAGCAGAATCGGGATGAACACTGAAGCTTTCTTT
cdr3_aa: CASRIGMNTEAFF

v_call: TRBV27
clone_size: NA
d_call: TRBD1
j_call: TRBJ2-1
cdr3_nt: TGTGCCAGCAGGCCAGCACCCGGGACAGGGGACAATGAGCAGTTCTTC
cdr3_aa: CASRPAPGTGDNEQFF

v_call: TRBV2
clone_size: many
d_call: NA
j_call: TRBJ2-2
cdr3_nt: TGTGCCAGCAGTGAACGGGGCAGGGCCGCGGCCGGGGAGCTGTTTTTT
cdr3_aa: CASSERGRAAAGELFF

v_call: TRBV7-7
clone_size: many
d_call: NA
j_call: TRBJ2-3
cdr3_nt: TGTGCCAGCAGCGACACAGGGTTCACAGATACGCAGTATTTT
cdr3_aa: CASSDTGFTDTQYF

v_call: TRBV7-2
clone_size: many
d_call: NA
j_call: TRBJ2-7
cdr3_nt: TGTGCCAGCGGGGGCCTCTCCTACGAGCAGTACTTC
cdr3_aa: CASGGLSYEQYF

v_call: TRBV25-1
clone_size: many
d_call: NA
j_call: TRBJ1-2
cdr3_nt: TGTGCCAGCAGCGCGGGTTTCTATGGCTACACCTTC
cdr3_aa: CASSAGFYGYTF

v_call: TRBV18
clone_size: few
d_call: NA
j_call: TRBJ2-1
cdr3_nt: TGTGCCAGCTCACCGCCGGACTTATCCTACAATGAGCAGTTCTTC
cdr3_aa: CASSPPDLSYNEQFF

v_call: TRBV10-3
clone_size: many
d_call: TRBD1
j_call: TRBJ2-7
cdr3_nt: TGTGCCATCCGAAGGGACAGGGACCTCTACGAGCAGTACTTC
cdr3_aa: CAIRRDRDLYEQYF

v_call: TRBV5-8
clone_size: many
d_call: NA
j_call: TRBJ2-4
cdr3_nt: TGTGCCAGCAGCTTAATCAACATTCAGTACTTC
cdr3_aa: CASSLINIQYF

v_call: TRBV5-1
clone_size: many
d_call: TRBD2
j_call: TRBJ2-1
cdr3_nt: TGCGCCAGCAGCTTTCCTAGCGGGGATGAGCAGTTCTTC
cdr3_aa: CASSFPSGDEQFF

v_call: TRBV7-9
clone_size: many
d_call: NA
j_call: TRBJ1-2
cdr3_nt: TGTGCCAGCAGCATTGGACAGTCCTATGGCTACACCTTC
cdr3_aa: CASSIGQSYGYTF

v_call: TRBV20-1
clone_size: many
d_call: NA
j_call: TRBJ2-1
cdr3_nt: TGCAGTGCTAGGGGGCTGAGCTCCTACAATGAGCAGTTCTTC
cdr3_aa: CSARGLSSYNEQFF

v_call: TRBV3-1
clone_size: many
d_call: NA
j_call: TRBJ1-6
cdr3_nt: TGTGCCAGCAGCCAAGATGGCGTGCCCGATTCACCCCTCCACTTT
cdr3_aa: CASSQDGVPDSPLHF

v_call: TRBV5-1
clone_size: many
d_call: NA
j_call: TRBJ1-2
cdr3_nt: TGCGCCAGCAGCTCAATCGCAGGGGCTGCCTATGGCTACACCTTC
cdr3_aa: CASSSIAGAAYGYTF

v_call: TRBV7-2
clone_size: many
d_call: TRBD1
j_call: TRBJ2-1
cdr3_nt: TGTGCCAGCAGCCGACAGGGGGCCCTCAATGAGCAGTTCTTC
cdr3_aa: CASSRQGALNEQFF

v_call: TRBV7-9
clone_size: NA
d_call: TRBD1
j_call: TRBJ2-5
cdr3_nt: TGTGCCGTGGGGGACAGGGGAGAGCAAGAGACCCAGTACTTC
cdr3_aa: CAVGDRGEQETQYF

v_call: TRBV6-6
clone_size: many
d_call: TRBD1
j_call: TRBJ1-5
cdr3_nt: TGTGCCAGCAGTGGACAGGGTAGGGATCAGCCCCAGCATTTT
cdr3_aa: CASSGQGRDQPQHF

v_call: TRBV5-1
clone_size: many
d_call: NA
j_call: TRBJ1-2
cdr3_nt: TGCGCCAGCAGCTTGGACAACCCCTATGGCTACACCTTC
cdr3_aa: CASSLDNPYGYTF

v_call: TRBV4-1
clone_size: many
d_call: NA
j_call: TRBJ2-7
cdr3_nt: TGCGCCAGCAGCCAAGGGATTGGGGATCCATCCTACGAGCAGTACTTC
cdr3_aa: CASSQGIGDPSYEQYF

v_call: TRBV10-2
clone_size: once
d_call: NA
j_call: TRBJ1-1
cdr3_nt: TGCGCCAGCAGTTGGCAGATGAACACTGAAGCTTTCTTT
cdr3_aa: CASSWQMNTEAFF

v_call: TRBV20-1
clone_size: many
d_call: NA
j_call: TRBJ1-2
cdr3_nt: TGCAGTGCTAGAGATCTGGGGGGCGATGGCTACACCTTC
cdr3_aa: CSARDLGGDGYTF